This record concerns one T cell receptor (beta chain) sequence. Antigen specificity is unknown. Germline trimming cut 6 bases from V and 0 bases from J; bases unmatched to any gene: 8. This CDR3 contains 15 residues. Germline V gene lookup returns CDR1 SQVTM and CDR2 ANQGSEA. Assay used: immunoSEQ multiplex PCR; TCRdb lists only in-frame clones, some missing. The data show some 310,000 clones, approximately 91% seen once. This sample is part of a study of cytomegalovirus exposure and HLA in healthy donors. Study-wide findings and caveats: It was reported that the classifier diagnosed cytomegalovirus status with high specificity and sensitivity in both the original and validation cohorts. The investigators catalogued 150 to 200 TCR beta chains as cytomegalovirus-associated. The TCR clusters that emerged in the first cohort tended, a later analysis found, to co-occur in the 120 or so validation repertoires.

While the first cohort had 650 to 850 subjects, the donors belonged to the separate validation cohort of roughly 130 subjects. The TCR sequence derives from a man aged 25 to 40 in good health and CMV-seronegative. Sequencing was done on a sample of PBMCs. The rearrangement uses TRBV29-1 and TRBJ1-1, with 9 bases fitting TRBD1. Here the CDR3 reads CSVTDRGRMNTEAFF. CDR3 nucleotides: TGCAGCGTAACTGACAGGGGGAGGATGAACACTGAAGCTTTCTTT.